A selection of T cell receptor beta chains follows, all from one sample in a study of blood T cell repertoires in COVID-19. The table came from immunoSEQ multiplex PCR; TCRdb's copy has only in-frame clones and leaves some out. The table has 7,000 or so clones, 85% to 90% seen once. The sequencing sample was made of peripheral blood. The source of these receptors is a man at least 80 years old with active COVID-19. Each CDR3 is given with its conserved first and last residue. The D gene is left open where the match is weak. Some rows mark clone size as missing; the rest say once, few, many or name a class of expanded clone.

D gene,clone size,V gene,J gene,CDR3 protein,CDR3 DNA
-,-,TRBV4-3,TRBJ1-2,CASSRLGPNYGYTF,TGCGCCAGCAGCCGTCTGGGCCCTAACTATGGCTACACCTTC
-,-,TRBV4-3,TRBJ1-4,CASSQRRGEKLFF,TGCGCCAGCAGCCAGAGGAGAGGGGAAAAACTGTTTTTT
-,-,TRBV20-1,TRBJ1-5,CSASLGAGINQPQHF,TGCAGTGCCAGTCTGGGGGCCGGCATTAATCAGCCCCAGCATTTT
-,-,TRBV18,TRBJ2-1,CASSPPGRGSYNEQFF,TGTGCCAGCTCACCACCGGGGCGGGGCTCCTACAATGAGCAGTTCTTC
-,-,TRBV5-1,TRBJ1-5,CASSLAGGGQPQHF,TGCGCCAGCAGCTTGGCGGGGGGGGGCCAGCCCCAGCATTTT
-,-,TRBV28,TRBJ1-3,CASSSRGTVGNTIYF,TGTGCCAGCAGTTCCCGCGGGACGGTCGGAAACACCATATATTTT
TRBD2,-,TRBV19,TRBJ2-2,CASSITTSVYTGELFF,TGTGCCAGTAGTATAACGACTAGCGTGTACACCGGGGAGCTGTTTTTT
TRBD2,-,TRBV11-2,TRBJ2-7,CASSRVAGGYEQYF,TGTGCCAGCAGCCGGGTAGCGGGAGGCTACGAGCAGTACTTC
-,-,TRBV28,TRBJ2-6,CASSAPGLSSGANVLTF,TGTGCCAGCAGTGCACCGGGACTTTCCTCTGGGGCCAACGTCCTGACTTTC
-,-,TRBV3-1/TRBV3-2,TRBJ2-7,CASSQDVASISEQYF,TGTGCCAGCAGCCAAGATGTCGCTAGCATCAGCGAGCAGTACTTC
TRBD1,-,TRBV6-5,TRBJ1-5,CASSFGGTGDQPQHF,TGTGCCAGCAGTTTTGGGGGGACAGGGGATCAGCCCCAGCATTTT
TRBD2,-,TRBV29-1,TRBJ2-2,CSGIAGGNTGELFF,TGCAGCGGGATAGCGGGAGGGAACACCGGGGAGCTGTTTTTT
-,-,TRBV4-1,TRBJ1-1,CASSRSPQGNTEAFF,TGCGCCAGCAGCCGTAGCCCACAGGGGAACACTGAAGCTTTCTTT
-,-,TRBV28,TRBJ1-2,CASSLRRFYGYTF,TGTGCCAGCAGTTTAAGGCGGTTCTATGGCTACACCTTC
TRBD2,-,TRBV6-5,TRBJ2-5,CASSYAAGRETQYF,TGTGCCAGCAGTTACGCAGCGGGAAGGGAGACCCAGTACTTC
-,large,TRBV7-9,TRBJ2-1,CASSLAETRGGEQFF,TGTGCCAGCAGCTTAGCTGAGACTCGGGGTGGTGAGCAGTTCTTC
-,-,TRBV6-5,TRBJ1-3,CASSRSGNGNTIYF,TGTGCCAGCAGTAGAAGCGGGAATGGAAACACCATATATTTT
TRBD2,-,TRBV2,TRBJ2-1,CASSGLDNEQFF,TGTGCCAGCAGCGGACTAGACAATGAGCAGTTCTTC
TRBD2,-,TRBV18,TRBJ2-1,CASSPLSGRRGNEQFF,TGTGCCAGCTCACCACTTAGCGGGAGGCGTGGGAATGAGCAGTTCTTC
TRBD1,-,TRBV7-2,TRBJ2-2,CASSLIRGQGLPWELFF,TGTGCCAGCAGCTTAATCCGAGGACAGGGGCTACCCTGGGAGCTGTTTTTT
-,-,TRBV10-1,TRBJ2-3,CASSDNTDTQYF,TGCGCCAGCAGTGATAACACAGATACGCAGTATTTT
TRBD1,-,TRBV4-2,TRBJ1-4,CASRVTGGAEKLFF,TGTGCCAGCAGAGTGACAGGGGGGGCTGAAAAACTGTTTTTT
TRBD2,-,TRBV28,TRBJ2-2,CASSLGASGIDGELFF,TGTGCCAGCAGTTTGGGGGCTAGCGGGATTGACGGGGAGCTGTTTTTT
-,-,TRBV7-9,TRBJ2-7,CASSLSGQTYEQYF,TGTGCCAGCAGCTTATCAGGACAGACCTACGAGCAGTACTTC
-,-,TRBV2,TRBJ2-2,CASSENDRRTNTGELFF,TGTGCCAGCAGTGAAAACGACAGGCGCACTAACACCGGGGAGCTGTTTTTT
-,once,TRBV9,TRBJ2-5,CASSVDSTGQETQYF,TGTGCCAGCAGCGTAGATAGTACAGGCCAAGAGACCCAGTACTTC
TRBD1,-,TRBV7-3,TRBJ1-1,CASSLTGVTEAFF,TGTGCCAGCAGCTTGACAGGGGTGACTGAAGCTTTCTTT
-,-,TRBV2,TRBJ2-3,CASSELGSIPDTDTQYF,TGTGCCAGCAGTGAACTAGGATCGATACCCGACACAGATACGCAGTATTTT
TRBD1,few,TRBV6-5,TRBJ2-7,CASRYPGQGTYEQYF,TGTGCCAGCAGGTATCCGGGACAGGGCACCTACGAGCAGTACTTC
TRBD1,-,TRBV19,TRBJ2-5,CASSIGRVTGYQETQYF,TGTGCCAGTAGTATCGGAAGGGTGACAGGGTACCAAGAGACCCAGTACTTC
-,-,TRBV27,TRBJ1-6,CASRGPRDSPLHF,TGTGCCAGCCGCGGACCGAGGGATTCACCCCTCCACTTT
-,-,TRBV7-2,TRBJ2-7,CASSPNRGRAYEQYF,TGTGCCAGCAGCCCCAATAGGGGGAGGGCCTACGAGCAGTACTTC